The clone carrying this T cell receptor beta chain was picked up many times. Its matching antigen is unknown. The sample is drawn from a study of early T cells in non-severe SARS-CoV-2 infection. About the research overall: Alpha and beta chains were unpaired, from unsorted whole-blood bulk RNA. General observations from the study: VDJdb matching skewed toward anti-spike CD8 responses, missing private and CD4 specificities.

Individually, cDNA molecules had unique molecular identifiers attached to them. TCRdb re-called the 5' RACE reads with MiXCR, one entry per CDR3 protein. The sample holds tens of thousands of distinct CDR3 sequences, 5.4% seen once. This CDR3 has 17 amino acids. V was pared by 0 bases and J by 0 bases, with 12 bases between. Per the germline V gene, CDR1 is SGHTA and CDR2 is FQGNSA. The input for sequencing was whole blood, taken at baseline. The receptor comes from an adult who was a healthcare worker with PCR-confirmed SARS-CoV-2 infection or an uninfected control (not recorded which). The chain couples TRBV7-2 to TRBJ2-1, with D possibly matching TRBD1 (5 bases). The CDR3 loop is CASSLAQGLRSYNEQFF. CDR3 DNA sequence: TGTGCCAGCAGCTTAGCGCAGGGTCTCCGCTCCTACAATGAGCAGTTCTTC.